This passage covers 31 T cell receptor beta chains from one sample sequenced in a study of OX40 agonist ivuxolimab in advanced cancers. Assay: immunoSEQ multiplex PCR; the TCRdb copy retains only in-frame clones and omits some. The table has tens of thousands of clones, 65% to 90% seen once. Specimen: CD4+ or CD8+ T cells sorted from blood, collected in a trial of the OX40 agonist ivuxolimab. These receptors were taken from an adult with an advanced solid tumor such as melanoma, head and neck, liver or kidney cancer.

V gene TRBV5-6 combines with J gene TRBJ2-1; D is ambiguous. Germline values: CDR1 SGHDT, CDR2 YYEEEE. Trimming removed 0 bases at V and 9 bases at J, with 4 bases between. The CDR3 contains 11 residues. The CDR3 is CASSLGSEQFF. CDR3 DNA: TGTGCCAGCAGCTTGGGTAGTGAGCAGTTCTTC.

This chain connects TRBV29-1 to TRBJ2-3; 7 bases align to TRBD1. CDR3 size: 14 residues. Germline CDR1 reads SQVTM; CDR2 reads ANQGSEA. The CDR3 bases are TGCACCTTCAGTCGCACAGGGGTATTTGATACGCAGTATTTT. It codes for CTFSRTGVFDTQYF.

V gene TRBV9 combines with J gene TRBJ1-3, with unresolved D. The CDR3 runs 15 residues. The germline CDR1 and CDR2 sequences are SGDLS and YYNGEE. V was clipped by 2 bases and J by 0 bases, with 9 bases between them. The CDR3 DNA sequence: TGTGCCAGCAGCGTGCTGGATCTCTCTGGAAACACCATATATTTT. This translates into CASSVLDLSGNTIYF.

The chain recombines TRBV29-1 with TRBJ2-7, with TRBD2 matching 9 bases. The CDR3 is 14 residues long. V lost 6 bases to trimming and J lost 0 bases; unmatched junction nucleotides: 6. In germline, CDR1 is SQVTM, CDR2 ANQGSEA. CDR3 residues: CSVRSGGSSYEQYF. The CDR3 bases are TGCAGCGTCCGTAGCGGGGGCAGCTCCTACGAGCAGTACTTC.

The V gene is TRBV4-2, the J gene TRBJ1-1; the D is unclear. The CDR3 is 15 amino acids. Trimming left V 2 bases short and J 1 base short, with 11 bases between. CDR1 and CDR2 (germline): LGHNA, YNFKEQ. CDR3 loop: CASSQHHSTNTEAFF. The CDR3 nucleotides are TGTGCCAGCAGCCAACATCACAGCACGAACACTGAAGCTTTCTTT.

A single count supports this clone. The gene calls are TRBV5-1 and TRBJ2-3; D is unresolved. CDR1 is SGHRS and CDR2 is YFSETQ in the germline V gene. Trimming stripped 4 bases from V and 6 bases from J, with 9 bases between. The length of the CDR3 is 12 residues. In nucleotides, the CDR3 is TGCGCCAGCAGCGGTGAAGGGGATACGCAGTATTTT. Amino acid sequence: CASSGEGDTQYF.

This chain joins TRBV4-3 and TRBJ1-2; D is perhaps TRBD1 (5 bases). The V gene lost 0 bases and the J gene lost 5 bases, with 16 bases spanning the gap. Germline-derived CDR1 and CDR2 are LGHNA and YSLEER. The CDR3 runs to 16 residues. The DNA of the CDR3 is TGCGCCAGCAGCCAAGACCGGGGCTCGCCTGGGTATGGCTACACCTTC. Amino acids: CASSQDRGSPGYGYTF.

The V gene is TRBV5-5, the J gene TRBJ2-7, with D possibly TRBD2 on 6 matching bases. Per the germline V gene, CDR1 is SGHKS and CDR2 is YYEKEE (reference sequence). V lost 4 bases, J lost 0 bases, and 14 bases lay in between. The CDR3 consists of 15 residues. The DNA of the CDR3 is TGTGCCAGCAGCGCGGAGATAGCGGCCTCCTACGAGCAGTACTTC. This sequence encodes CASSAEIAASYEQYF.

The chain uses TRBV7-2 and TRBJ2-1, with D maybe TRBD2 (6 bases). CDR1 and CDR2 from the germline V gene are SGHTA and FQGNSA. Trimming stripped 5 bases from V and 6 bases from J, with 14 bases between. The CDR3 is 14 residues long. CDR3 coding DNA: TGTGCCAGCAGCATGGGACTCCTGGTCAATGAGCAGTTCTTC. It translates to CASSMGLLVNEQFF.

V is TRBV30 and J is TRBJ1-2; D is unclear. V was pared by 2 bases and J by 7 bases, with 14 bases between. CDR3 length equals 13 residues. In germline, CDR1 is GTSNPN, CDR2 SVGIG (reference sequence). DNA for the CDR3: TGTGCCTGGAGTTCGTCAGTCGTAAGTGGCTACACCTTC. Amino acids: CAWSSSVVSGYTF.

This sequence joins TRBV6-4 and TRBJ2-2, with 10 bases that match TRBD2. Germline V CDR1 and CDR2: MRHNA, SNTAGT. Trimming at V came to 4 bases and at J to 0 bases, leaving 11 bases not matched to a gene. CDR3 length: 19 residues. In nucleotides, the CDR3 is TGTGCCAGCAGTGGTAGCGGGGGGCTTTCAACTGCGAACACCGGGGAGCTGTTTTTT. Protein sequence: CASSGSGGLSTANTGELFF.

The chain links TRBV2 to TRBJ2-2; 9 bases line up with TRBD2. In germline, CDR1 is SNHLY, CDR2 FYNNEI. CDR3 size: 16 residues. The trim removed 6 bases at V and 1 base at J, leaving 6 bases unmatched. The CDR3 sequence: CASRNQLAGNTGELFF. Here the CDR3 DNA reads TGTGCCAGCAGGAACCAACTAGCGGGGAACACCGGGGAGCTGTTTTTT. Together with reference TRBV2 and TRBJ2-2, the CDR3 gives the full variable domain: EPEVTQTPSHQVTQMGQEVILRCVPISNHLYFYWYRQILGQKVEFLVSFYNNEISEKSEIFDDQFSVERPDGSNFTLKIRSTKLEDSAMYFCASRNQLAGNTGELFFGEGSRLTVL.

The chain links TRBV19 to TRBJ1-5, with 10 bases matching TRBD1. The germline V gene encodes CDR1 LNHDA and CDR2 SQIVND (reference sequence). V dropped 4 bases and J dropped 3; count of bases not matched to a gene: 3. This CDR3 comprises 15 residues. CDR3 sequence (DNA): TGTGCCAGTAGTAGGGACAGGGGAGTCAATCAGCCCCAGCATTTT. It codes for CASSRDRGVNQPQHF.

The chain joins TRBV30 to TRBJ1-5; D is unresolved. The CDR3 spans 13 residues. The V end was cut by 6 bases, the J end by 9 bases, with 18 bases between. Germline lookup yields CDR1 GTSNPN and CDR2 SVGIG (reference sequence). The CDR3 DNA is TGTGCCTGTTCCACCGGATGGGTGGGGCCCCAGCATTTT. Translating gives CACSTGWVGPQHF. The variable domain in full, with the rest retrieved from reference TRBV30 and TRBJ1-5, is SQTIHQWPATLVQPVGSPLSLECTVEGTSNPNLYWYRQAAGRGLQLLFYSVGIGQISSEVPQNLSASRPQDRQFILSSKKLLLSDSGFYLCACSTGWVGPQHFGDGTRLSIL.

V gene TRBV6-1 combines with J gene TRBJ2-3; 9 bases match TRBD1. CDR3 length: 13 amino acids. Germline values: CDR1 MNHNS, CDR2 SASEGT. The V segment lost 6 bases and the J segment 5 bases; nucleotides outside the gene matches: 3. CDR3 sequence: CASSSDRGDTQYF. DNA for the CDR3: TGTGCCAGCAGCTCGGACAGGGGAGATACGCAGTATTTT.

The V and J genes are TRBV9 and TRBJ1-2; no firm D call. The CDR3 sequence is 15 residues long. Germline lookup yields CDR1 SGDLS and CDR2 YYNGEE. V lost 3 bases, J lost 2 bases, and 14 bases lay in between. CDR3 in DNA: TGTGCCAGCAGCGGTGAAGGACGGCTCAACTATGGCTACACCTTC. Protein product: CASSGEGRLNYGYTF.

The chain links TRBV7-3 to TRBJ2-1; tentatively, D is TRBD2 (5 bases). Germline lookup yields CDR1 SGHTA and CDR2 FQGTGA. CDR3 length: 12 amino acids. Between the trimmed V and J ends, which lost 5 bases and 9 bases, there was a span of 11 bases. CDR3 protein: CASSRDGREQFF. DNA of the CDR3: TGTGCCAGCAGCCGGGATGGGCGTGAGCAGTTCTTC.

The CDR3 DNA sequence: TGTGCCAGCAGCGTAGATACAGAAGGGTCACCCCTCCACTTT. Its translation: CASSVDTEGSPLHF. The rearrangement joins TRBV9 to TRBJ1-6; no clear D gene. Germline V gene data show CDR1 as SGDLS and CDR2 as YYNGEE. Trimming pared 0 bases from V and 10 bases from J, leaving 11 bases between. This CDR3 comprises 14 residues.

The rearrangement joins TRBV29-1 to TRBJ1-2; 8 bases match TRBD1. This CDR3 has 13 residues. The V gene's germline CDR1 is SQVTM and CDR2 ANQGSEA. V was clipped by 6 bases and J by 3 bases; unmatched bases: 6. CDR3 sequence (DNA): TGCAGCGTCGTCACAGGGGGGTACTATGGCTACACCTTC. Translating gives CSVVTGGYYGYTF.

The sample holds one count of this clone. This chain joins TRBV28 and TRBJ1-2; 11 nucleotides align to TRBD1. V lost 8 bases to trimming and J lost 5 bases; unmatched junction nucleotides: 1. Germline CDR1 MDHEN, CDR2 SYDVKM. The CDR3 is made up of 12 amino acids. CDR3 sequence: CASGQGAYGYTF. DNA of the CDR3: TGTGCCAGCGGACAGGGGGCATATGGCTACACCTTC.

CDR3 bases: TGTGCCAGCAACTCAAGACTGTCTAACTATGGCTACACCTTC. Protein sequence: CASNSRLSNYGYTF. The genes are TRBV2 and TRBJ1-2; unclear D gene. The germline V and J ends were trimmed by 7 bases and 0 bases, with 12 bases remaining between them. The CDR3 is 14 amino acids. Germline V lookup: CDR1 SNHLY, CDR2 FYNNEI.

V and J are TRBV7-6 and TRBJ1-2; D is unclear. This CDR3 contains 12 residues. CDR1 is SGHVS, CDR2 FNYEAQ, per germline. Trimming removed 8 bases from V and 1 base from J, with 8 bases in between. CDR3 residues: CASGVDNYGYTF. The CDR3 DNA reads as TGTGCCAGCGGTGTTGATAACTATGGCTACACCTTC.

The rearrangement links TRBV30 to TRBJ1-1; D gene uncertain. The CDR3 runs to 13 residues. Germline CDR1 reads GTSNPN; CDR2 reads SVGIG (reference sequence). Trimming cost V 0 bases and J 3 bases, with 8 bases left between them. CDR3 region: CAWSVLGYTEAFF. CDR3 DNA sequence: TGTGCCTGGAGTGTACTTGGGTACACTGAAGCTTTCTTT. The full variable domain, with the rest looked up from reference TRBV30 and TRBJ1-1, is SQTIHQWPATLVQPVGSPLSLECTVEGTSNPNLYWYRQAAGRGLQLLFYSVGIGQISSEVPQNLSASRPQDRQFILSSKKLLLSDSGFYLCAWSVLGYTEAFFGQGTRLTVV.

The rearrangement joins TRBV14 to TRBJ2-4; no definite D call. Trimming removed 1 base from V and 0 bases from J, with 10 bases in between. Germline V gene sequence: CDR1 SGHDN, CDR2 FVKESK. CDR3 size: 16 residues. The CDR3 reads CASSQGIGIAKNIQYF. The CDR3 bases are TGTGCCAGCAGCCAAGGCATCGGAATAGCCAAAAACATTCAGTACTTC.

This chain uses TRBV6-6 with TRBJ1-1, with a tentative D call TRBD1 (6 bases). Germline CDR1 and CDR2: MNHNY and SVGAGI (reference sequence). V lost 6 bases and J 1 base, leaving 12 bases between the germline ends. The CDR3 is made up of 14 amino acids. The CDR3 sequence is CASSAQGSNTEAFF. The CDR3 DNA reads TGTGCCAGCAGCGCACAGGGTTCGAACACTGAAGCTTTCTTT.

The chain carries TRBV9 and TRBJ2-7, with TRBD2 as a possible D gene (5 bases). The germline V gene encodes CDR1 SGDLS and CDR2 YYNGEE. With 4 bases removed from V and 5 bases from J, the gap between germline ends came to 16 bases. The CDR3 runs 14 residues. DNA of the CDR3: TGTGCCAGCAGCTCCGCGGGTTTCGGGGACGAGCAGTACTTC. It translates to CASSSAGFGDEQYF.

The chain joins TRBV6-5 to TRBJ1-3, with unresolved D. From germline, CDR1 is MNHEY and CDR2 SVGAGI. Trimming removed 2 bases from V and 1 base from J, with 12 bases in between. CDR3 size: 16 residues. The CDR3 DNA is TGTGCCAGCAGTTACAGGGCCCGGGGATCTGGAAACACCATATATTTT. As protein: CASSYRARGSGNTIYF.

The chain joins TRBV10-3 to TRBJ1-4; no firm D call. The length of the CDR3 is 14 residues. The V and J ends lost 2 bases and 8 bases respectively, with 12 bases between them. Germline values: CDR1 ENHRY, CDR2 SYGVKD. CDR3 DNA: TGTGCCATCAGTGAGGGCCAAAGTGGGGAAAAACTGTTTTTT. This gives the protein CAISEGQSGEKLFF.

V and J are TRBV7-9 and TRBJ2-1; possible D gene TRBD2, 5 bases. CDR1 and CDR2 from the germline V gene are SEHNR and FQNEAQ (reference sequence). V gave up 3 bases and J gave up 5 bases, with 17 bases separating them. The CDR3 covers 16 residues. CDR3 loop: CASSFKSGDIHNEQFF. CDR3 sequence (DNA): TGTGCCAGCAGCTTTAAGAGCGGTGACATCCACAATGAGCAGTTCTTC.

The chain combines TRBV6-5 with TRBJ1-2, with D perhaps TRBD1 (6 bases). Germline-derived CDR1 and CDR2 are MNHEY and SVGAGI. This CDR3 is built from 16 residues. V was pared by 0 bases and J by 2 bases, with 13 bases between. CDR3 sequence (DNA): TGTGCCAGCAGTTACTCGACAGGACAGCGAAACTATGGCTACACCTTC. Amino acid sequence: CASSYSTGQRNYGYTF.

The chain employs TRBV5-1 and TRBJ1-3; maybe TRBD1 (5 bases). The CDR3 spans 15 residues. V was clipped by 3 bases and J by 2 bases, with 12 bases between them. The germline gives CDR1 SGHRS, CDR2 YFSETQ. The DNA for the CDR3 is TGCGCCAGCAGCTGGGAGGGGACGACTGGAAACACCATATATTTT. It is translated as CASSWEGTTGNTIYF.